These 14 T cell receptor beta chains share one sample of origin, sequenced in a study of CD4 T cells in relation to SARS-CoV-2 and coronaviruses. TCRdb's copy holds only in-frame clones and misses some; the assay was immunoSEQ multiplex PCR. Among approximately 38,000 clones listed, roughly 88% were seen once. The sequencing sample was made of memory CD4+ T cells from PBMCs. The receptor source for this set is an adult with COVID-19.

This chain links TRBV7-9 with TRBJ2-3; D is uncertain. CDR1 and CDR2 from the germline V gene are SEHNR and FQNEAQ (reference sequence). The V and J ends lost 5 bases and 6 bases respectively, with 15 bases between them. The CDR3 is 14 residues long. The DNA of the CDR3 is TGTGCCAGCAGCCTATCACGTTACGGGGATACGCAGTATTTT. Encoded protein: CASSLSRYGDTQYF.

In nucleotides, the CDR3 is TGTGCCAGCACAAACTCAAGGAGAGATACGCAGTATTTT. Protein: CASTNSRRDTQYF. The chain is built from TRBV3-1 (or the pseudogene TRBV3-2) and TRBJ2-3; D is undetermined. The V gene's germline CDR1 is LGHDT and CDR2 YNNKEL (reference sequence). CDR3 size: 13 residues. Trimming removed 7 bases at V and 5 bases at J, with 13 bases between.

The chain recombines TRBV4-2 with TRBJ2-3; D gene unclear. V shed 1 base and J shed 1 base, with 12 bases lying between them. The CDR3 is made up of 16 amino acids. CDR1 is LGHNA and CDR2 is YNFKEQ in the germline V gene. CDR3 loop: CASSQAAFLRTDTQYF. DNA of the CDR3: TGTGCCAGCAGCCAAGCAGCATTTCTACGCACAGATACGCAGTATTTT.

This chain links TRBV5-1 with TRBJ2-4; 10 bases align to TRBD1. The trim removed 4 bases at V and 7 bases at J, leaving 8 bases unmatched. The germline V gene encodes CDR1 SGHRS and CDR2 YFSETQ. CDR3 length: 15 amino acids. CDR3 coding DNA: TGCGCCAGCAGCCAAATTCCGGGACAGGGGAACATTCAGTACTTC. Encoded protein: CASSQIPGQGNIQYF.

In this sample, this clone turned up a few times. The V call is TRBV5-4, the J call TRBJ1-2; TRBD1 aligns across 9 bases. The V and J ends lost 4 bases and 3 bases, in that order; junction bases with no gene match: 7. CDR3 length: 15 amino acids. CDR1 and CDR2 from the germline V gene are SGHNT and YYREEE (reference sequence). CDR3: CASSPGTGNDYGYTF. CDR3 in DNA: TGTGCCAGCAGCCCCGGGACAGGGAACGACTATGGCTACACCTTC.

V is TRBV2 and J is TRBJ1-1; D is unresolved. The germline V gene encodes CDR1 SNHLY and CDR2 FYNNEI. This CDR3 has 14 amino acids. V lost 3 bases to trimming and J lost 1 base, with 9 bases between them. This CDR3 reads CASSDRAGNTEAFF. Written as DNA, the CDR3 is TGTGCCAGCAGTGATAGGGCAGGGAACACTGAAGCTTTCTTT.

The chain employs TRBV19 and TRBJ2-1; no definite D call. V was shortened by 3 bases and J by 3 bases, with 6 bases between the two germline ends. CDR3 length: 13 residues. Germline CDR1 and CDR2: LNHDA and SQIVND (reference sequence). This chain's CDR3 is CASSMIGYNEQFF. DNA for the CDR3: TGTGCCAGTAGTATGATAGGCTACAATGAGCAGTTCTTC.

The V call is TRBV7-9, the J call TRBJ2-7; TRBD2 matches 8 bases. In germline, CDR1 is SEHNR, CDR2 FQNEAQ (reference sequence). The CDR3 runs to 15 residues. J lost 3 bases, V lost 6 bases, and 10 bases had no gene match. CDR3 sequence: CASSQYGTRVYEQYF. DNA for the CDR3: TGTGCCAGCAGTCAGTACGGGACTAGGGTCTACGAGCAGTACTTC.

The chain recombines TRBV3-1 (or the pseudogene TRBV3-2) with TRBJ2-3; 8 bases are a match to TRBD2. Germline assignment: CDR1 LGHDT and CDR2 YNNKEL (reference sequence). Trimming cost V 3 bases and J 5 bases; bases outside gene matches: 4. This CDR3 is 14 amino acids long. The CDR3 here is CASSHAGGVDTQYF. CDR3 coding DNA: TGTGCCAGCAGCCATGCGGGGGGCGTAGATACGCAGTATTTT.

The chain combines TRBV10-3 with TRBJ1-6; 8 nucleotides agree with TRBD1. Germline V gene lookup returns CDR1 ENHRY and CDR2 SYGVKD. The V and J ends lost 4 bases and 11 bases, in that order; junction bases with no gene match: 7. The CDR3 sequence is 14 residues long. CDR3 loop: CAISAGQGRTPLHF. The CDR3 DNA sequence: TGTGCCATCAGTGCCGGACAGGGAAGGACACCCCTCCACTTT.

This sequence joins TRBV29-1 and TRBJ1-1; 9 bases match TRBD1. Per the germline V gene, CDR1 is SQVTM and CDR2 is ANQGSEA. V shed 6 bases and J 4 bases; nucleotides not matched to a gene: 6. CDR3 length: 13 residues. DNA for the CDR3: TGCAGCGTGCGACAGGGGGTCGTCACTGAAGCTTTCTTT. Its translation: CSVRQGVVTEAFF.

This rearrangement joins TRBV6-5 to TRBJ1-6; D gene unclear. Trimming shortened V by 0 bases and J by 14 bases, and 8 bases separated the two germline ends. Germline V CDR1 and CDR2: MNHEY, SVGAGI. CDR3 length: 12 residues. CDR3 loop: CASSYSAGALHF. The CDR3 DNA sequence: TGTGCCAGCAGTTACTCGGCGGGAGCCCTCCACTTT.

J is TRBJ2-5 and V is TRBV10-3; tentatively, D is TRBD2 (5 bases). The CDR3 has 12 residues. Trimming removed 6 bases from V and 5 bases from J, with 10 bases in between. Germline V CDR1 and CDR2: ENHRY, SYGVKD. The DNA for the CDR3 is TGTGCCATCAGCTGGACGGGGGAGACCCAGTACTTC. The encoded protein is CAISWTGETQYF.

This clone was counted between two and nine times. The chain has TRBV7-2 and TRBJ1-2, with 8 positions matching TRBD1. V shed 1 base and J 4 bases; nucleotides not matched to a gene: 8. The CDR3 consists of 16 residues. Germline lookup yields CDR1 SGHTA and CDR2 FQGNSA. CDR3: CASSLGTGPLGYGYTF. The DNA for the CDR3 is TGTGCCAGCAGCTTAGGGACAGGGCCGTTGGGCTATGGCTACACCTTC.